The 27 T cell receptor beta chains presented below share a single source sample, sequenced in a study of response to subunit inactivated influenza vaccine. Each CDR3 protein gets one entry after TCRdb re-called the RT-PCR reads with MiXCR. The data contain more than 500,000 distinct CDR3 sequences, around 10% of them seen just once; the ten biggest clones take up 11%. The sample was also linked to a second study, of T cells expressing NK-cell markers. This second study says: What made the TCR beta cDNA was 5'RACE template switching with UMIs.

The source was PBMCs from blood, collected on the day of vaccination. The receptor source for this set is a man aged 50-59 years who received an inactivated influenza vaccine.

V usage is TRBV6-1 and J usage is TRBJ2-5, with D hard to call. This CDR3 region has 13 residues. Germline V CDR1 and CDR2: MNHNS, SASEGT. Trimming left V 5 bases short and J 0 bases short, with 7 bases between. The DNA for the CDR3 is TGTGCCAGCAGTCGGCAGGACCAAGAGACCCAGTACTTC. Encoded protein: CASSRQDQETQYF.

CDR3 coding DNA: TGCGCCAGCAGCCCCGGGACAGGGGGAGAGGGCTACACCTTC. Amino acid sequence: CASSPGTGGEGYTF. The chain employs TRBV5-1 and TRBJ1-2; TRBD1 agrees at 11 bases. The V and J ends lost 4 bases and 8 bases, in that order; junction bases with no gene match: 7. The CDR3 is made up of 14 amino acids. CDR1 is SGHRS, CDR2 YFSETQ, per germline.

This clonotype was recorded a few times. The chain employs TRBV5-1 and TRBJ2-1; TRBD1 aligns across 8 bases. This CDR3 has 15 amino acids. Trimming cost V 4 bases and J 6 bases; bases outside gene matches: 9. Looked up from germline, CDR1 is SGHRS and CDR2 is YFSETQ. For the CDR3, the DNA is TGCGCCAGCAGCCCAACAGGGGGTAATGGCAATGAGCAGTTCTTC. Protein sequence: CASSPTGGNGNEQFF.

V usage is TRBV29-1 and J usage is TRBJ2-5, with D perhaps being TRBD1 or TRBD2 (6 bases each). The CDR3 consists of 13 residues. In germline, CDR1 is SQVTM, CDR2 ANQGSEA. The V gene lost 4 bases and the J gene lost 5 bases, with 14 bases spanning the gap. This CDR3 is CSVGRGLGETQYF. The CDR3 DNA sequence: TGCAGCGTTGGGAGGGGGTTGGGGGAGACCCAGTACTTC.

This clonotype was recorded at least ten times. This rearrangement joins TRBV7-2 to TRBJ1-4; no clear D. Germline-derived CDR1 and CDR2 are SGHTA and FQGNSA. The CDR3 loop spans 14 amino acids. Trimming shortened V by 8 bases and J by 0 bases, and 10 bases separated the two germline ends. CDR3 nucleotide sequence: TGTGCCAGCGCGCCCATGGCAACTAATGAAAAACTGTTTTTT. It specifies CASAPMATNEKLFF.

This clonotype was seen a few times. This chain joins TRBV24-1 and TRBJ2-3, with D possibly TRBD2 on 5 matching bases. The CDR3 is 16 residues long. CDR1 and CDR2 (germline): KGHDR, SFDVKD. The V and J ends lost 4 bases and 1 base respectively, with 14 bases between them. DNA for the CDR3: TGTGCCACCAGTGACCCAAGCAAGGGAGGCACAGATACGCAGTATTTT. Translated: CATSDPSKGGTDTQYF.

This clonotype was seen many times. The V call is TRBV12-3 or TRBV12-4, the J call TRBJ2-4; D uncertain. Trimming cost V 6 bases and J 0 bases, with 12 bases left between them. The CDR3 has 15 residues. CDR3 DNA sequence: TGTGCCAGCAGCCGGCCGATGCTAGCCAAAAACATTCAGTACTTC. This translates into CASSRPMLAKNIQYF.

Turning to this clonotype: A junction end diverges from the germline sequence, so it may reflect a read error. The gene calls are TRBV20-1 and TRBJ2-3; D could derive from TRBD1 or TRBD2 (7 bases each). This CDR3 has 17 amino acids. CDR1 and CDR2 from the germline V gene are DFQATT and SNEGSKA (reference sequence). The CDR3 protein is CSARGGGGGASTDTQYF. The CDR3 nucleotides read TGCAGTGCCAGAGGAGGGGGCGGGGGAGCTAGCACAGATACGCAGTATTTT.

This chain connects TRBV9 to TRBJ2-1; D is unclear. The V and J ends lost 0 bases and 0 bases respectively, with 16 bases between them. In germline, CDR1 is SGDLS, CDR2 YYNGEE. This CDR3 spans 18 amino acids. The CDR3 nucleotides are TGTGCCAGCAGCGTAGAGGGTCTGGGTACCACCTCCTACAATGAGCAGTTCTTC. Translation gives CASSVEGLGTTSYNEQFF.

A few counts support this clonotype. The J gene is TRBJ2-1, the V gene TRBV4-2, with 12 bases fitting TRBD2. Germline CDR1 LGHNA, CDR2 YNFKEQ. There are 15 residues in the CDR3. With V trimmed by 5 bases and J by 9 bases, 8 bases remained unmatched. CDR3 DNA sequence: TGTGCCAGCAGCGATCGGACTAGCGGGACCCGTGAGCAGTTCTTC. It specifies CASSDRTSGTREQFF.

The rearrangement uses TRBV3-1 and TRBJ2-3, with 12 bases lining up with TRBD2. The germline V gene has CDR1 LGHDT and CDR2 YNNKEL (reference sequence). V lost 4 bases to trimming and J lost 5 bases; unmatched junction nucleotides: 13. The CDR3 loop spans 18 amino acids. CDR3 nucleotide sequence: TGTGCCAGCAGCCGAATGGAACTAGCGGGGGGCGAGAGAGATACGCAGTATTTT. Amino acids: CASSRMELAGGERDTQYF.

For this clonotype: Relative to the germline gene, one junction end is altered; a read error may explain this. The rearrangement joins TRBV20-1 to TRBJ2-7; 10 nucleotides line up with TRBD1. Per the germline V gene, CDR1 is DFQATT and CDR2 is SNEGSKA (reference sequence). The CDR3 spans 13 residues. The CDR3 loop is CSAKDTDRGRRNF. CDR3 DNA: TGCAGTGCCAAAGATACCGACAGGGGGCGGCGGAACTTC.

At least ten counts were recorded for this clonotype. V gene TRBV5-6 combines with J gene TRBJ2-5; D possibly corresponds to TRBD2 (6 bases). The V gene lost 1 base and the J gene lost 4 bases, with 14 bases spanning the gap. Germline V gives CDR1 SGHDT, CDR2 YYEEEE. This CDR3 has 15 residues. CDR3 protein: CASSLTSGSGETQYF. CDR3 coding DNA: TGTGCCAGCAGCTTGACCTCGGGTAGCGGAGAGACCCAGTACTTC.

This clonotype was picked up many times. The CDR3 protein is CSARDSQGWGTDTQYF. Here the CDR3 DNA reads TGCAGTGCTAGAGATTCCCAGGGGTGGGGGACAGATACGCAGTATTTT. V usage is TRBV20-1 and J usage is TRBJ2-3, with D possibly TRBD1 on 6 matching bases. The CDR3 runs to 16 residues. V was pared by 0 bases and J by 3 bases, with 16 bases between. Germline values: CDR1 DFQATT, CDR2 SNEGSKA (reference sequence).

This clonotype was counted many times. In DNA form, the CDR3 reads TGTGCCAGCAGGGATGCACTGACCTCCTACGAGCAGTACTTC. It codes for CASRDALTSYEQYF. The V and J genes are TRBV2 and TRBJ2-7; D call uncertain. The CDR3 is 14 residues long. Germline assignment: CDR1 SNHLY and CDR2 FYNNEI. Deletions cut 6 bases from V and 0 bases from J, with 12 bases between. Supplemented by reference TRBV2 and TRBJ2-7, the full variable domain reads EPEVTQTPSHQVTQMGQEVILRCVPISNHLYFYWYRQILGQKVEFLVSFYNNEISEKSEIFDDQFSVERPDGSNFTLKIRSTKLEDSAMYFCASRDALTSYEQYFGPGTRLTVT.

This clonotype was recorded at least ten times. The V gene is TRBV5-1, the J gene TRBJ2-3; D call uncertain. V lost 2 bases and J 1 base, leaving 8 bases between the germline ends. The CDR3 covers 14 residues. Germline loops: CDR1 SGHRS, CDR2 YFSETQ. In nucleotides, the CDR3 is TGCGCCAGCAGCTTCCAGAAAGGCACAGATACGCAGTATTTT. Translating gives CASSFQKGTDTQYF.

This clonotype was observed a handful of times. The CDR3 spells CASSPLRDQPQHF. CDR3 in DNA: TGTGCCAGCAGTCCCCTCAGGGACCAGCCCCAGCATTTT. The rearrangement uses TRBV12-3 or TRBV12-4 and TRBJ1-5; D may be TRBD1 (5 bases). The V end was cut by 5 bases, the J end by 7 bases, with 12 bases between. The CDR3 runs to 13 residues.

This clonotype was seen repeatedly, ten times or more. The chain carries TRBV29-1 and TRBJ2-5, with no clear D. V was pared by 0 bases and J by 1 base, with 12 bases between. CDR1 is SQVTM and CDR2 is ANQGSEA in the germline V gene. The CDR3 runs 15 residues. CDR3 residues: CSVEDPRTVQETQYF. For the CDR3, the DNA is TGCAGCGTTGAAGATCCCCGGACCGTCCAAGAGACCCAGTACTTC.

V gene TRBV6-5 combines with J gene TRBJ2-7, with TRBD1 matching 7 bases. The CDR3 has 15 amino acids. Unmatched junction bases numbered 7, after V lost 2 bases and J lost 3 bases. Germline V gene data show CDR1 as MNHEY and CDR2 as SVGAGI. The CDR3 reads CASSYQQGRGYEQYF. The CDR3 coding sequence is TGTGCCAGCAGTTACCAACAGGGGAGAGGCTACGAGCAGTACTTC.

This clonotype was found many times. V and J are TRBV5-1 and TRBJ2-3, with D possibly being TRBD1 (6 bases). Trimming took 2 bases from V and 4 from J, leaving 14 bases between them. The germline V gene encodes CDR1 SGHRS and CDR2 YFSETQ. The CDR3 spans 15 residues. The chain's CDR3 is CASSFSGARADTQYF. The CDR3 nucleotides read TGCGCCAGCAGCTTTTCAGGGGCGCGGGCAGATACGCAGTATTTT.

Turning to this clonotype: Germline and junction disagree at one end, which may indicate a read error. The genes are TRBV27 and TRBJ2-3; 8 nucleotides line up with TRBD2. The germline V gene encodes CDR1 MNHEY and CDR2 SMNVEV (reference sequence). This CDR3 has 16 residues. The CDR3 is CAGSLLLAEHTDTQYF. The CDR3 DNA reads TGTGCCGGCAGTTTGTTACTAGCGGAGCACACAGATACGCAGTATTTT.

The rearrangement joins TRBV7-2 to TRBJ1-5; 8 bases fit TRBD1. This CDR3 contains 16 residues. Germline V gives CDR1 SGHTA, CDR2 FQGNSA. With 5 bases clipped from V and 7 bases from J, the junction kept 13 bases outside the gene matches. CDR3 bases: TGTGCCAGCAGCCCTAGTCAGGGGGCGATTTCCCAGCCCCAGCATTTT. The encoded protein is CASSPSQGAISQPQHF. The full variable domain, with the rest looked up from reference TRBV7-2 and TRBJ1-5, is GAGVSQSPSNKVTEKGKDVELRCDPISGHTALYWYRQSLGQGLEFLIYFQGNSAPDKSGLPSDRFSAERTGGSVSTLTIQRTQQEDSAVYLCASSPSQGAISQPQHFGDGTRLSIL.

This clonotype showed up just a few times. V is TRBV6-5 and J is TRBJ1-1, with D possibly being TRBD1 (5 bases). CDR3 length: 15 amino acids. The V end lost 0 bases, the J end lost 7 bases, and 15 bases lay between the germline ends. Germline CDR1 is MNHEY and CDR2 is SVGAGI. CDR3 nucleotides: TGTGCCAGCAGTTACTCGTACAGGCTGTCAGGTGAAGCTTTCTTT. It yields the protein CASSYSYRLSGEAFF.

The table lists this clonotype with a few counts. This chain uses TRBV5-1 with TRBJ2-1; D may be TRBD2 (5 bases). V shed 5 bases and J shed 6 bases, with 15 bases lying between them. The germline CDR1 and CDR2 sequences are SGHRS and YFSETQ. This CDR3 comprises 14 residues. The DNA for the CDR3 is TGCGCCAGCAGTCGTAATAGCGACGGCAATGAGCAGTTCTTC. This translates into CASSRNSDGNEQFF.

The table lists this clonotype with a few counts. The CDR3 reads CASSVLGLGSGELFF. CDR3 sequence (DNA): TGTGCCAGCAGCGTTTTGGGTTTGGGGTCCGGGGAGCTGTTTTTT. The chain recombines TRBV9 with TRBJ2-2; unclear D gene. Germline assignment: CDR1 SGDLS and CDR2 YYNGEE. V lost 2 bases, J lost 6 bases, and 14 bases lay in between. The CDR3 spans 15 residues.

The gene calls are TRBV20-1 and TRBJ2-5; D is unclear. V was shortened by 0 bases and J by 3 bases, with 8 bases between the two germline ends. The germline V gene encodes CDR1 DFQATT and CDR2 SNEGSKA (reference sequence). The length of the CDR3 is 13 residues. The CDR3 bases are TGCAGTGCTAGAGATCTTCCAGAAGAGACCCAGTACTTC. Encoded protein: CSARDLPEETQYF.

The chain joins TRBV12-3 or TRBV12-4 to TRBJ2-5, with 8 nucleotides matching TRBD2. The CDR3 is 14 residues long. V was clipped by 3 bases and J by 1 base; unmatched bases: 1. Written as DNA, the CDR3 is TGTGCCAGCAGTTTCACTAGCGGCCAAGAGACCCAGTACTTC. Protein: CASSFTSGQETQYF.